The present T cell receptor beta chain was sequenced within a study of CD8+CD57+ T cells in acquired aplastic anemia (dated 2018 in TCRdb). Background for the entire study: A mean of approximately 3 ug of DNA, ranging from roughly 0.2 to 27.4 ug, was extracted from sorted CD4+ and CD8+ cells. CD8+CD57+ expansion was defined as a frequency above the mean frequency observed in healthy subjects.

The patients picked for sequencing were ones in whom flow cytometry had shown an expansion of CD8+CD57+ cells. All patients had severe acquired aplastic anemia diagnosed by International Study of Aplastic Anemia and Agranulocytosis and Camitta criteria. No patient had received any therapy when blood was sampled. In the study, sorted CD4+ and CD8+ blood T cells from patients with severe aplastic anemia and from healthy subjects underwent deep sequencing of TCR repertoires. Patients were enrolled in the USA under clinicaltrials.gov protocols 00001620, 01623167, 00001397, 00071045, 00081523 and 00961064. Ficoll-Paque density gradient centrifugation was used to isolate peripheral blood mononuclear cells. Before DNA was extracted, CD4+ and CD8+ T cells were sorted using either FACS or magnetic beads. This clonotype was found once. Its antigen remains undetermined. Base qualities were left out, and no much larger clone turns up one base away. Just one read gives weak support.

What the study reported, not specific to this receptor: Patients and healthy controls showed no significant difference in CD8+ Simpson's diversity (P=0.060). Although 25 to 30 CD8+ CDR3 sequences were shared by patients and controls, these sequences appeared highly expressed in patients and within the immunodominant clones of patients.

Spanning cysteine to phenylalanine, the CDR3 consists of 15 amino acids. This entry keeps only the CDR3 DNA: 45 bases, framed from base 1. Relative to germline, V is 2 bases shorter and J is 0 bases shorter, with 8 bases between their ends. Sequences DFQATT (CDR1) and SNEGSKA (CDR2) are obtained from the germline V gene (reference sequence). Genomic DNA was used as template for profiling of TCR beta VDJ combinations and CDR3 sequences. An Illumina HiSeq 2000 was the platform used for TCR repertoire sequencing. The original methods were these. TRBV/TRBJ rearrangement plots, CDR3 size and DJ length profiles, and Simpson's diversity index were used to assess repertoires. The most abundant DNA sequence in the deep sequencing data was taken as the immunodominant clone. CDR3 amino acid sequences were checked for sharing across subjects and were also compared against the VDJdb database and published repertoires. TCRdb reworked the public reads: Q25 trimming with fastp, MiXCR clone assembly, productive beta chains retained. Every entry covers one CDR3 protein and lists the most common genes and DNA from its rows. For this entry, the V and J calls and clone size follow TCRdb and not the study's own pipeline. The sample table shows under 200,000 distinct CDR3 sequences, and 40% to 50% are seen once. Jointly, the top ten make up approximately 9.4% of the sample.

What was sequenced was sorted CD4+, CD8+, or CD8+CD57+ T cells (not recorded which) from PBMCs. This chain joins TRBV20-1 to TRBJ1-6; the D gene cannot be named for sure. The TCR sequence derives from a human donor with aplastic anemia. The DNA reads TGCAGTGCTAGATCGGGGAGCTCCTATAATTCACCCCTCCACTTT. Its translation reads: CSARSGSSYNSPLHF.